Presented here are 20 T cell receptor beta chains from one specimen sequenced in a study of cytomegalovirus exposure and HLA in healthy donors. PCR employed 60 Vbeta and 13 Jbeta primers. The protocol was immunoSEQ multiplex PCR, while the TCRdb copy is restricted to in-frame clones and leaves out a portion. This sample has roughly 130,000 clones, with approximately 72% found just once. Sequenced input: PBMCs. These receptor sequences come from a man between 18 and 29 years old in good health and CMV-seronegative.

This chain connects TRBV5-8 to TRBJ2-3; D gene unclear. This CDR3 has 11 amino acids. V gave up 0 bases and J gave up 6 bases, with 2 bases separating them. Germline CDR1 is SGHTS and CDR2 is YDEGEE. The DNA of the CDR3 is TGTGCCAGCAGCTTGGCTGATACGCAGTATTTT. This gives the protein CASSLADTQYF.

This rearrangement joins TRBV6-5 to TRBJ1-1; no clear D. Per germline, CDR1 MNHEY and CDR2 SVGAGI. Trimming took 7 bases from V and 7 from J, leaving 10 bases between them. CDR3 length: 11 amino acids. DNA of the CDR3: TGTGCCAGCATTAATGGCCGTGAAGCTTTCTTT. It specifies CASINGREAFF.

This clone has a handful of counts. V is TRBV4-3 and J is TRBJ1-5, with a weak D call TRBD1 (5 bases). The CDR3 contains 13 residues. Germline V lookup: CDR1 LGHNA, CDR2 YSLEER. With 2 bases removed from V and 11 bases from J, the gap between germline ends came to 13 bases. The DNA for the CDR3 is TGCGCCAGCAGCCAATCCGGAGGGACGGCCCAGCATTTT. Its translation: CASSQSGGTAQHF.

The rearrangement links TRBV30 to TRBJ2-7, with a weak D call TRBD1 (6 bases). Trimming left V 0 bases short and J 2 bases short, with 14 bases between. The CDR3 loop spans 15 amino acids. CDR1 and CDR2 (germline): GTSNPN, SVGIG (reference sequence). This chain's CDR3 is CAWSVWGHRTYEQYF. DNA for the CDR3: TGTGCCTGGAGTGTCTGGGGGCATAGGACCTACGAGCAGTACTTC.

Of note for this clone: The junction does not match germline at one end; this may be a read error. The rearrangement links TRBV27 to TRBJ2-3, with 7 positions matching TRBD1. This CDR3 contains 18 residues. Per the germline V gene, CDR1 is MNHEY and CDR2 is SMNVEV (reference sequence). The CDR3 DNA sequence: TGTGCCAGCAGTCTATCCCTGACAGGGCAGGCTAGCACAGATACGCAGTATTTT. It codes for CASSLSLTGQASTDTQYF.

This clone occurred a few times. The chain combines TRBV5-5 with TRBJ1-5; D may be TRBD1 (6 bases). The CDR3 spans 14 residues. V lost 4 bases, J lost 4 bases, and 12 bases lay in between. Germline values: CDR1 SGHKS, CDR2 YYEKEE (reference sequence). The CDR3 DNA sequence: TGTGCCAGCAGCCTGGGACATCTAAATCAGCCCCAGCATTTT. Amino acid sequence: CASSLGHLNQPQHF.

J is TRBJ2-7 and V is TRBV7-8; D is unclear. CDR1 is SGHVS, CDR2 FQNEAQ, per germline. The CDR3 has 17 amino acids. V dropped 0 bases and J dropped 3 bases, with 18 bases sitting between them. The CDR3, as DNA: TGTGCCAGCAGCTTAGCGGCCCGTACATCGAAATTCTACGAGCAGTACTTC. This encodes CASSLAARTSKFYEQYF.

The chain recombines TRBV25-1 with TRBJ2-7; D possibly corresponds to TRBD1 (6 bases). V shed 2 bases and J shed 0 bases, with 17 bases lying between them. Germline-derived CDR1 and CDR2 are MGHDK and SYGVNS. This CDR3 comprises 17 residues. DNA of the CDR3: TGTGCCAGCAGTGAACTGGGGGCCGGCACACTCTCCTACGAGCAGTACTTC. It codes for CASSELGAGTLSYEQYF.

J is TRBJ2-1 and V is TRBV7-6; 7 bases agree with TRBD1. Germline values: CDR1 SGHVS, CDR2 FNYEAQ. V trimming: 0 bases; J trimming: 6 bases; junction bases outside the gene matches: 8. This CDR3 has 16 amino acids. CDR3: CASSLAQGESGNEQFF. CDR3 in DNA: TGTGCCAGCAGCTTAGCGCAGGGGGAGTCCGGCAATGAGCAGTTCTTC.

The chain recombines TRBV7-9 with TRBJ1-6; possible D gene TRBD1, 5 bases. Trimming shortened V by 3 bases and J by 14 bases, and 11 bases separated the two germline ends. The CDR3 is made up of 12 amino acids. CDR1 and CDR2 from the germline V gene are SEHNR and FQNEAQ (reference sequence). CDR3 sequence reads: CASSFNAGSLHF. CDR3 nucleotides: TGTGCCAGCAGCTTTAACGCAGGGTCCCTCCACTTT.

As concerns this clone: An end of the junction does not agree with germline; a read error may underlie this. The chain recombines TRBV5-1 with TRBJ2-5, with D maybe TRBD2 (5 bases). The CDR3 runs 16 residues. The germline gives CDR1 SGHRS, CDR2 YFSETQ. The CDR3 DNA is TGCGCCAGCAGCTTGGGTCCCGGGCGCCGGGAAGAGCCCCAGTACTTC. Its translation is CASSLGPGRREEPQYF.

J is TRBJ2-3 and V is TRBV4-2; the D gene is possibly TRBD2 (5 bases). The germline CDR1 and CDR2 sequences are LGHNA and YNFKEQ. This CDR3 comprises 17 residues. V was shortened by 1 base and J by 1 base, with 15 bases between the two germline ends. DNA of the CDR3: TGTGCCAGCAGCCAAGGAGGGCGGCGGGCGGGCACAGATACGCAGTATTTT. Its protein is CASSQGGRRAGTDTQYF.

The chain joins TRBV18 to TRBJ2-2; D might be TRBD1 (6 bases). V lost 4 bases, J lost 7 bases, and 13 bases lay in between. Germline V gives CDR1 KGHSH, CDR2 LQKENI. The CDR3 extends over 14 amino acids. Here the CDR3 reads CASSLQQGVGELFF. In nucleotides, the CDR3 is TGTGCCAGCTCACTACAACAGGGCGTCGGGGAGCTGTTTTTT.

V usage is TRBV6-5 and J usage is TRBJ1-2, with TRBD1 as a possible D gene (5 bases). Germline V lookup: CDR1 MNHEY, CDR2 SVGAGI. Trimming stripped 5 bases from V and 8 bases from J, with 21 bases between. The CDR3 covers 15 residues. DNA of the CDR3: TGTGCCAGCAGTACAATATACCCAGGGTTCGACGGCTACACCTTC. Its protein is CASSTIYPGFDGYTF.

CDR3 in DNA: TGTGCCAGCAGTCAACAGGCTCCTCGCATGGATACGCAGTATTTT. It codes for CASSQQAPRMDTQYF. V and J are TRBV25-1 and TRBJ2-3; D may be TRBD1 (5 bases). This CDR3 comprises 15 residues. V gave up 5 bases and J gave up 6 bases, with 18 bases separating them. CDR1 and CDR2 from the germline V gene are MGHDK and SYGVNS.

The chain carries TRBV29-1 and TRBJ2-6; the D gene is possibly TRBD2 (5 bases). V was cut by 5 bases and J by 1 base, with 15 bases left in between. CDR3 length: 16 residues. Germline lookup yields CDR1 SQVTM and CDR2 ANQGSEA. CDR3 residues: CSVSQVGRSGANVLTF. CDR3 in DNA: TGCAGCGTTTCTCAAGTTGGGAGATCTGGGGCCAACGTCCTGACTTTC.

This clone was counted a few times. This chain links TRBV28 with TRBJ1-2, with no clear D. The CDR3 totals 12 residues. Trimming stripped 7 bases from V and 4 bases from J, with 10 bases between. Germline CDR1 and CDR2: MDHEN and SYDVKM. CDR3 DNA sequence: TGTGCCAGCACGGCAGGCGTCTATGGCTACACCTTC. Protein product: CASTAGVYGYTF.

This chain joins TRBV11-2 and TRBJ2-6, with TRBD1 as a possible D gene (6 bases). Per germline, CDR1 SGHAT and CDR2 FQNNGV. CDR3 length equals 14 residues. Deletions cut 5 bases from V and 3 bases from J, with 8 bases between. In DNA form, the CDR3 reads TGTGCCAGCAGCGGGGGCTATGGGGCCAACGTCCTGACTTTC. Residues: CASSGGYGANVLTF. Based on the CDR3 plus reference TRBV11-2 and TRBJ2-6, the full variable domain is EAGVAQSPRYKIIEKRQSVAFWCNPISGHATLYWYQQILGQGPKLLIQFQNNGVVDDSQLPKDRFSAERLKGVDSTLKIQPAKLEDSAVYLCASSGGYGANVLTFGAGSRLTVL.

As regards this clone: The junction differs from germline at one of its ends, possibly a read error. Other DNA sequences in the same sample also yield this CDR3. The J gene is TRBJ2-7, the V gene TRBV7-9, with 8 bases aligning to TRBD1. Germline V gene lookup returns CDR1 SEHNR and CDR2 FQNEAQ (reference sequence). The CDR3 extends over 14 amino acids. In DNA form, the CDR3 reads TGTGCCAGCAGCCACCAGGGGGCGCGGAACGAGCAATACTTC. Its protein product is CASSHQGARNEQYF.

CDR3 DNA: TGTGCCAGTAGAGGGACAGGGGTGTATCAGCCCCAGCATTTT. As protein: CASRGTGVYQPQHF. V gene TRBV19 combines with J gene TRBJ1-5, with 10 bases matching TRBD1. This CDR3 spans 14 amino acids. V trimming: 6 bases; J trimming: 5 bases; junction bases outside the gene matches: 4. Germline loops: CDR1 LNHDA, CDR2 SQIVND (reference sequence).